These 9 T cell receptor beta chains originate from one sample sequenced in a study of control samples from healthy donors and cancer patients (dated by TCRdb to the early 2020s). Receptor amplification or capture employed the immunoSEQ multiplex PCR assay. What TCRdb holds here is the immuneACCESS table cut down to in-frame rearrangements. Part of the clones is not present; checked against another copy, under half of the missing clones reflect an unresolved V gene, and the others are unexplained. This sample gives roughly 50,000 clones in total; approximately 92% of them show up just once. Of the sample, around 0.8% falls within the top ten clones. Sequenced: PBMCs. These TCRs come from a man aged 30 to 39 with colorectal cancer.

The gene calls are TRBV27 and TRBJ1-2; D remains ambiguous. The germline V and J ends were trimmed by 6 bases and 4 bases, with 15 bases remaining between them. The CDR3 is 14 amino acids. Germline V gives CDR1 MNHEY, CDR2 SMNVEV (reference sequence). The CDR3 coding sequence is TGTGCCAGCAGCCCAAGGACGCACCTCTATGGCTACACCTTC. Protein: CASSPRTHLYGYTF.

CDR3 nucleotide sequence: TGTGCCAGCAGCTTGAGTACAGGGGGATACAATGAGCAGTTCTTC. Its translation is CASSLSTGGYNEQFF. This chain links TRBV5-6 with TRBJ2-1, with TRBD1 identical over 8 bases. This CDR3 is 15 amino acids long. V shed 1 base and J 4 bases; nucleotides not matched to a gene: 4. The germline V gene has CDR1 SGHDT and CDR2 YYEEEE.

As DNA, the CDR3 is TGTGCCTGGATTCCCTACGGGCAGAGTATGGGTGAAAAACTGTTTTTT. Protein sequence: CAWIPYGQSMGEKLFF. V gene TRBV30 combines with J gene TRBJ1-4; the D is unclear. Trimming took 4 bases from V and 7 from J, leaving 22 bases between them. The CDR3 sequence is 16 residues long. Germline CDR1 and CDR2: GTSNPN and SVGIG (reference sequence).

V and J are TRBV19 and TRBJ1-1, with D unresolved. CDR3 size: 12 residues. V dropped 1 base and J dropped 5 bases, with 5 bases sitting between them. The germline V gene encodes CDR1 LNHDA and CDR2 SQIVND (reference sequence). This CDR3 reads CASSIGETEAFF. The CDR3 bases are TGTGCCAGTAGTATAGGGGAGACTGAAGCTTTCTTT.

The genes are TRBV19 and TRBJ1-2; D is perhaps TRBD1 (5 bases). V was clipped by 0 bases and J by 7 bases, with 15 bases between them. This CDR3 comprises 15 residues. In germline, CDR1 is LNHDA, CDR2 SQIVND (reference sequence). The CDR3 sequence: CASSIEGTYMAGYTF. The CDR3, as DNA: TGTGCCAGTAGTATAGAAGGGACGTATATGGCTGGCTACACCTTC.

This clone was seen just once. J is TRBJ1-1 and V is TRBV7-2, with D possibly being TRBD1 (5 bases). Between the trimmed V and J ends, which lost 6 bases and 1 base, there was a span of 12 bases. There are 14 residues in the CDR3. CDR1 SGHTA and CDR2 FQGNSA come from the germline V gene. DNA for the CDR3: TGTGCCAGCAGTAACGGACAATCGAACACTGAAGCTTTCTTT. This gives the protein CASSNGQSNTEAFF.

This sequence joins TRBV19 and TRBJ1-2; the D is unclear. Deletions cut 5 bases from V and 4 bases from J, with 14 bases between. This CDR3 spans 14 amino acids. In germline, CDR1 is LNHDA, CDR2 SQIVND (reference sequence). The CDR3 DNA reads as TGTGCCAGTAGTTATTCCAGCTCGAGCTATGGCTACACCTTC. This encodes CASSYSSSSYGYTF. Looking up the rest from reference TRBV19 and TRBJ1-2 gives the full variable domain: DGGITQSPKYLFRKEGQNVTLSCEQNLNHDAMYWYRQDPGQGLRLIYYSQIVNDFQKGDIAEGYSVSREKKESFPLTVTSAQKNPTAFYLCASSYSSSSYGYTFGSGTRLTVV.

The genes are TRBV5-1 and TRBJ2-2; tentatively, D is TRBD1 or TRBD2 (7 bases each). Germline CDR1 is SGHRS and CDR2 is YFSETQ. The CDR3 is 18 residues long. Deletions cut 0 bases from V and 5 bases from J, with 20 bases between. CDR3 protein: CASSLALFRQGGTGELFF. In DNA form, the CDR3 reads TGCGCCAGCAGCTTGGCCCTTTTCCGACAGGGAGGGACCGGGGAGCTGTTTTTT. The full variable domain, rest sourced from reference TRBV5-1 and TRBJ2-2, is KAGVTQTPRYLIKTRGQQVTLSCSPISGHRSVSWYQQTPGQGLQFLFEYFSETQRNKGNFPGRFSGRQFSNSRSEMNVSTLELGDSALYLCASSLALFRQGGTGELFFGEGSRLTVL.

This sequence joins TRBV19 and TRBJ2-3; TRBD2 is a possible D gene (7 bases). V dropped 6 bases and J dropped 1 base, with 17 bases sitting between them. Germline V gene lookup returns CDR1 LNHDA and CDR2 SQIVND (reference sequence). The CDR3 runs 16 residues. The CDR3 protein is CASSQGGGRGTDTQYF. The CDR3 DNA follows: TGTGCCAGTAGCCAAGGGGGGGGCAGGGGCACAGATACGCAGTATTTT.